This T cell receptor (beta chain) derives from a study of CD8 T cells in ankylosing spondylitis. Quantitative 5'-RACE with molecular barcodes produced the TCR beta libraries. TCRdb fed the 5' RACE reads into MiXCR, producing one record per CDR3 protein. The sample contains around 160,000 distinct CDR3 sequences, around a tenth of which appear only once. This clonotype was observed at least ten times. The antigen is undetermined. Findings and limits, study-wide: Reactive arthritis synovial fluid and blood were previously reported to contain some motif variants. A TCR beta motif of about eight highly homologous variants appeared characteristic of ankylosing spondylitis blood. From matched ankylosing spondylitis synovial fluid, disease-linked clones were reportedly recovered at significantly enriched levels.

Germline V gives CDR1 MNHNS, CDR2 SASEGT. The CDR3 is 15 residues long. V trimming: 6 bases; J trimming: 4 bases; junction bases outside the gene matches: 6. The receptor's source is a male donor with ankylosing spondylitis or in good health (not recorded which). The chain combines TRBV6-1 with TRBJ2-5, with TRBD2 identical over 12 bases. The material sequenced was blood, either unsorted or a sorted T cell fraction (not recorded which). CDR3 sequence reads: CASRTGTSGPETQYF. CDR3 nucleotides: TGTGCCAGCAGGACCGGGACTAGCGGGCCAGAGACCCAGTACTTC.